This T cell receptor (beta chain) was recorded in a study of shared clonotypes between healthy human individuals. Across the whole study: Per donor, CD8 memory used one plate, CD8 naive used two, CD4 memory used three and CD4 naive used three.

Germline lookup yields CDR1 LNHDA and CDR2 SQIVND (reference sequence). The V end lost 0 bases, the J end lost 0 bases, and 12 bases lay between the germline ends. CDR3 length equals 16 residues. Naive CD8 cells lacked CD45RO and underwent positive selection for CCR7, leaving out terminally differentiated effector memory CD45RA+ cells. The study enrolled healthy HIV-negative adults without recent acute infections or vaccinations as donors. The DNA input per sorted-subset replicate PCR was 200 ng, corresponding to roughly 30,000 T cell genomes. Using immunoSEQ multiplex PCR, the repertoire was profiled, and TCRdb retains in-frame clones only, with some absent. The data hold 2 million or so clones, with about 95% observed a single time. Whole-study results and caveats: Limited genetic and exposure-history diversity came from having few donors.

As regards this clone: Its specificity is not known.

The origin of this receptor is a man aged 18 to 35 in good health. V is TRBV19 and J is TRBJ2-7, with D perhaps TRBD1 (5 bases). Sequences were obtained from naive CD8+ T cells sorted from blood. CDR3 residues: CASSIDDSTFSYEQYF. CDR3 in DNA: TGTGCCAGTAGTATAGATGACAGTACTTTCTCCTACGAGCAGTACTTC. The full variable domain, with the rest looked up from reference TRBV19 and TRBJ2-7, is DGGITQSPKYLFRKEGQNVTLSCEQNLNHDAMYWYRQDPGQGLRLIYYSQIVNDFQKGDIAEGYSVSREKKESFPLTVTSAQKNPTAFYLCASSIDDSTFSYEQYFGPGTRLTVT.